These 4 T cell receptor beta chains originate from one sample sequenced in a study of T cell repertoires in cytomegalovirus infection. In TCRdb, the reads were re-called with MiXCR into one record per CDR3 protein. Here the sample spans 310,000 or so distinct CDR3 sequences, 15% to 20% being singletons. The source material was PBMCs. These receptors were collected from a human donor in good health (CMV status not recorded). Some clones in this sample may be carry-over from other donors' samples.

The chain joins TRBV5-1 to TRBJ1-4; no reliable D call. Germline assignment: CDR1 SGHRS and CDR2 YFSETQ. V was cut by 0 bases and J by 2 bases, with 17 bases left in between. The CDR3 runs 18 residues. The chain's CDR3 is CASSLVTSLAATNEKLFF. DNA for the CDR3: TGCGCCAGCAGCTTGGTCACGTCGTTGGCAGCTACTAATGAAAAACTGTTTTTT.

The rearrangement links TRBV5-6 to TRBJ2-4, with a weak D call TRBD1 (6 bases). The V gene's germline CDR1 is SGHDT and CDR2 YYEEEE. The CDR3 is 14 amino acids. Between the trimmed V and J ends, which lost 8 bases and 8 bases, there was a span of 20 bases. CDR3 residues: CARARLGTKDIQYF. The CDR3 nucleotides are TGTGCCAGGGCTCGCCTAGGGACAAAAGACATTCAGTACTTC.

V is TRBV20-1 and J is TRBJ2-3; 12 bases agree with TRBD1. The CDR3 consists of 14 residues. J was trimmed by 6 bases and V by 7 bases; bases with no gene match: 8. Germline loops: CDR1 DFQATT, CDR2 SNEGSKA (reference sequence). The CDR3 spells CSGRGQGALDTQYF. CDR3 DNA sequence: TGCAGTGGTAGGGGACAGGGGGCATTGGATACGCAGTATTTT.

The chain couples TRBV12-3 or TRBV12-4 to TRBJ1-2; TRBD1 matches at 7 bases. Trimming cost V 5 bases and J 6 bases; bases outside gene matches: 6. This CDR3 is built from 13 residues. The DNA for the CDR3 is TGTGCCAGCAGTCGACAGGGAAGGAATGGCTACACCTTC. It specifies CASSRQGRNGYTF.